This TCR beta chain was found in a study of blood T cell repertoires in COVID-19. Trimming took 8 bases from V and 6 from J; bases not matched to a gene: 12. CDR1 SNHLY and CDR2 FYNNEI come from the germline V gene. The CDR3 is made up of 15 amino acids. The method was immunoSEQ multiplex PCR; TCRdb's version includes in-frame clones alone and lacks a portion of them. The sample has roughly 250,000 clones; around four fifths are singletons. The source is a woman aged 60 to 75 with active or convalescent COVID-19. The specimen was peripheral blood. V is TRBV2 and J is TRBJ2-1, with 8 bases fitting TRBD1. CDR3 coding DNA: TGTGCCAGCTCCCCTACCTGGACAGGGAGCAATGAGCAGTTCTTC. Residues: CASSPTWTGSNEQFF.